The TCR beta chain described here comes from a study of cytomegalovirus exposure and HLA in healthy donors. Study results and limitations: There were reportedly fewer N-insertions in an Asian-associated ancestry cluster than the approximately 630-donor mean, in a later analysis. Analyzed later, association rates of TCRs varied across HLA loci, with DRB1 most and HLA-C fewest. A further, later analysis showed that HLA-associated TCR beta chains (compared with equally common others) were more clonally expanded. CMV serostatus was the sole immune exposure data available.

PCR used 60 Vbeta primers and 13 Jbeta primers. TCRdb's table, derived via immunoSEQ multiplex PCR, lists solely in-frame clones and lacks some. The sample totals some 200,000 clones; its top ten clones hold 0.9% to 1.4%. Comment on this clone: Its antigen is undetermined.

This CDR3 contains 12 residues. In germline, CDR1 is MDHEN, CDR2 SYDVKM. V was clipped by 8 bases and J by 13 bases, with 17 bases between them. The chain recombines TRBV28 with TRBJ2-2; the D gene is possibly TRBD2 (5 bases). What was sequenced was PBMCs. The clonotype originates from a girl aged 2-10 years in good health and CMV-seropositive. The CDR3 sequence: CASGNTEGGLFF. For the CDR3, the DNA is TGTGCCAGCGGAAACACCGAGGGTGGGCTGTTTTTT. Supplemented by reference TRBV28 and TRBJ2-2, the full variable domain reads DVKVTQSSRYLVKRTGEKVFLECVQDMDHENMFWYRQDPGLGLRLIYFSYDVKMKEKGDIPEGYSVSREKKERFSLILESASTNQTSMYLCASGNTEGGLFFGEGSRLTVL.